This T cell receptor beta chain was captured by sequencing in a study of blood T cell repertoires in COVID-19. The wider study: There were acute and convalescent COVID-19 samples, and they came from the United States, Italy and Spain. PBMCs, B-cell-depleted T cells, or T cells were the source of the cDNA or gDNA that made up the material.

Per the authors' pipeline: Estimates of nucleated cell counts were drawn from the amplification of reference gene primers. This table comes from immunoSEQ multiplex PCR, and its TCRdb copy is limited to in-frame clones, with some not included. Clone size and V and J calls were adopted from that table, with D and trimming inferred from the DNA. The table records about 69,000 clones, 75% to 90% of them present only once. The ends were cut back, 1 base at V and 6 bases at J, with 6 bases in the middle. Germline V gene data show CDR1 as KGHDR and CDR2 as SFDVKD. The CDR3 spans 12 residues. V usage is TRBV24-1 and J usage is TRBJ2-7; no firm D call. The sequenced material came from peripheral blood. This TCR came from a human donor in a cohort sampled during active COVID-19. This CDR3 is CATSDFAGEQYF. DNA of the CDR3: TGTGCCACCAGTGATTTTGCCGGCGAGCAGTACTTC.